This T cell receptor (beta chain) appears in the sequencing data of a study of T cell responses to AZD1222 COVID-19 vaccine. Clones were read by immunoSEQ multiplex PCR, and TCRdb kept only the in-frame ones, dropping some. The data contain roughly 110,000 clones, over 80% of them singletons. This clone was detected a few times. Antigen: not known. Points from the study as a whole: When two AZD1222 doses had been given, Spike-specific TCR breadth and depth rose. Repertoires in all cases were sampled only once the peak T cell response had passed.

CDR3 length equals 15 residues. The germline V gene encodes CDR1 LNHDA and CDR2 SQIVND (reference sequence). After removal of 4 bases from V and 7 bases from J, the junction contained 11 bases not matched to a gene. The sequencing used peripheral blood, collected 28 days after the second AZD1222 dose. The clonotype comes from an adult who received the AZD1222 COVID-19 vaccine. The chain combines TRBV19 with TRBJ1-2; 8 positions agree with TRBD1. The chain's CDR3 is CASSTGQGAWPGYTF. CDR3 bases: TGTGCCAGTAGTACAGGACAGGGTGCCTGGCCTGGCTACACCTTC.